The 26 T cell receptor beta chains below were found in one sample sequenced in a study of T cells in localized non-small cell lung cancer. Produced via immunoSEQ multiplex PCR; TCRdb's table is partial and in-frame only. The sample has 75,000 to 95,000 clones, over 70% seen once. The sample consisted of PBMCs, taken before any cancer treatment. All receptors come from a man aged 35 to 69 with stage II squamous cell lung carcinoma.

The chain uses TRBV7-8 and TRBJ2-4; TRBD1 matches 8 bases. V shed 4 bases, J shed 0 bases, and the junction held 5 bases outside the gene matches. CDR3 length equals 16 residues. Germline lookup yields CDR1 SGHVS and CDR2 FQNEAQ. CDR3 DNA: TGTGCCAGCAGCTCGGGACAGGCGATAGCCAAAAACATTCAGTACTTC. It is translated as CASSSGQAIAKNIQYF.

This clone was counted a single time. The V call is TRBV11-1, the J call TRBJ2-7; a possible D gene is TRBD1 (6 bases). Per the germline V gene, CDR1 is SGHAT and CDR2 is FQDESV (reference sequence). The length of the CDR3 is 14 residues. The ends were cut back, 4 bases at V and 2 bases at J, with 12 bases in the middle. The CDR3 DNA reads TGTGCCAGCAGCTACAGGGTCGGAACCTACGAGCAGTACTTC. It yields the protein CASSYRVGTYEQYF.

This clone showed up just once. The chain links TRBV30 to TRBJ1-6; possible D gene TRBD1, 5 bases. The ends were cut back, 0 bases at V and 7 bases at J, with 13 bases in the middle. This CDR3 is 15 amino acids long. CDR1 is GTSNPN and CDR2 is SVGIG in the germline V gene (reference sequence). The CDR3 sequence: CAWSVRQGRNSPLHF. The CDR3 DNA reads TGTGCCTGGAGTGTACGGCAGGGTCGAAATTCACCCCTCCACTTT.

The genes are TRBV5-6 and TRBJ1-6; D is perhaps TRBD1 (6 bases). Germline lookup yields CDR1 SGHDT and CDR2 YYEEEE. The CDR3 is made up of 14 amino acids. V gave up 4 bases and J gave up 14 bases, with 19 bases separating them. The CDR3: CASSVQGREYTLHF. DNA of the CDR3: TGTGCCAGCAGCGTACAGGGAAGGGAGTACACCCTCCACTTT.

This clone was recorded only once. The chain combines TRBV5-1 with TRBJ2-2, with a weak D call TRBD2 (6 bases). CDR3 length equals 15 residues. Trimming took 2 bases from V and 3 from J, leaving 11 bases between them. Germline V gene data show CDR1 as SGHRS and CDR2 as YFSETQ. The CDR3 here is CASSLGDSDTGELFF. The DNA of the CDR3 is TGCGCCAGCAGCTTAGGGGACTCTGACACCGGGGAGCTGTTTTTT.

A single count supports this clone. As DNA, the CDR3 is TGTGCCAGCAGCGTGGCGGGGCACCGGGAGCTGTTTTTT. Translating it yields CASSVAGHRELFF. V usage is TRBV9 and J usage is TRBJ2-2; TRBD2 might be the D (6 bases). The CDR3 covers 13 residues. Germline V gene data show CDR1 as SGDLS and CDR2 as YYNGEE. The V and J ends lost 2 bases and 9 bases respectively, with 11 bases between them.

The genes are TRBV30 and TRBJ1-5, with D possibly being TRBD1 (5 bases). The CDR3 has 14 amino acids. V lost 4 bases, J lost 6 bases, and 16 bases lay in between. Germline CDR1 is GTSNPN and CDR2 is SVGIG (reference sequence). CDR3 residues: CAWKRGSGGQPQHF. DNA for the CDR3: TGTGCCTGGAAAAGGGGTTCCGGCGGTCAGCCCCAGCATTTT.

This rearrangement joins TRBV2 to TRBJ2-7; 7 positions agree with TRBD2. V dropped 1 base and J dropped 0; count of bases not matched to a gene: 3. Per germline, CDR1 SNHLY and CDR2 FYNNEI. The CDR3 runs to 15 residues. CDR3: CASSEGGGSSYEQYF. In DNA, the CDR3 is TGTGCCAGCAGTGAAGGTGGCGGGAGCTCCTACGAGCAGTACTTC.

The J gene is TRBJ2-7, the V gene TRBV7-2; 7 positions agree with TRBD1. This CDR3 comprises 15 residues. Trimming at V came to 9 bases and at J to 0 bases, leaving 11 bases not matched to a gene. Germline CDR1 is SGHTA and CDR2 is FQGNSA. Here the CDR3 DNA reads TGTGCCAGTGGTACAGGGGACGGGAACTCCTACGAGCAGTACTTC. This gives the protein CASGTGDGNSYEQYF.

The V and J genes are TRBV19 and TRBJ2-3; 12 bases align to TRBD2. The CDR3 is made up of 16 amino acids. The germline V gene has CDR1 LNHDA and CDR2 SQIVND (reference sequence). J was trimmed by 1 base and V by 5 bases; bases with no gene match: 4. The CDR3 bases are TGTGCCAGTAGTTCATGGACTAGCGGGGGCACAGATACGCAGTATTTT. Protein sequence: CASSSWTSGGTDTQYF.

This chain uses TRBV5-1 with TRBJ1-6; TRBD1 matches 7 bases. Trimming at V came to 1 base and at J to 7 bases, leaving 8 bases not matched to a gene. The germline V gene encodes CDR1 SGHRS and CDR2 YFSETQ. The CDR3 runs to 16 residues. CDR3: CASSLRPTGENSPLHF. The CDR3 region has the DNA TGCGCCAGCAGCTTGCGCCCAACAGGGGAAAATTCACCCCTCCACTTT.

The CDR3 region has the DNA TGTGCCAGCAGTAGGGACAGGGGGATCTACGAGCAGTACTTC. It encodes CASSRDRGIYEQYF. The rearrangement joins TRBV6-5 to TRBJ2-7; 11 positions match TRBD1. The CDR3 spans 14 residues. The V gene's germline CDR1 is MNHEY and CDR2 SVGAGI. J gave up 3 bases and V 5 bases, and 3 bases lay outside the gene matches.

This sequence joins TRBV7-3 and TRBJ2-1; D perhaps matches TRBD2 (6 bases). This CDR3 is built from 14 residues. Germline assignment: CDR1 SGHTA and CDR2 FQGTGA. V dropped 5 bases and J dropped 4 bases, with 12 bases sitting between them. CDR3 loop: CASSPGGRYNEQFF. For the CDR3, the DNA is TGTGCCAGCAGCCCGGGTGGGAGGTACAATGAGCAGTTCTTC.

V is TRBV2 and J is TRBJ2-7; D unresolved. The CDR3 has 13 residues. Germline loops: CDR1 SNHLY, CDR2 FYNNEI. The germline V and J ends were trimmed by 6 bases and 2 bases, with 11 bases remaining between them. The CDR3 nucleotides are TGTGCCAGCAGGCCACAGACCCCCTACGAGCAGTACTTC. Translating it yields CASRPQTPYEQYF.

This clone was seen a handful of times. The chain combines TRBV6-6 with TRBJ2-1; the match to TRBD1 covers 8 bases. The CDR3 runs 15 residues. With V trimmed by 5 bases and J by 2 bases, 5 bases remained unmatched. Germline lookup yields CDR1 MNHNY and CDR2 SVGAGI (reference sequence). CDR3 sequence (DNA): TGTGCCAGCAGTATCCAGGGGGCAGCCTACAATGAGCAGTTCTTC. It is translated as CASSIQGAAYNEQFF.

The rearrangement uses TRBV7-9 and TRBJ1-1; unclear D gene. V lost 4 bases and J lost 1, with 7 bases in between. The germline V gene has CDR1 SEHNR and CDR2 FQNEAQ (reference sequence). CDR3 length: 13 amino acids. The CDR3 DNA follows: TGTGCCAGCAGCTCAACCGGGAACACTGAAGCTTTCTTT. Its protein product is CASSSTGNTEAFF.

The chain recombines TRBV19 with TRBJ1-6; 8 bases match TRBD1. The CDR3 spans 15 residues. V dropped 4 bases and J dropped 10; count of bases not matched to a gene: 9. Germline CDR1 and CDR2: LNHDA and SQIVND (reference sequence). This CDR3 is CASSTAGQGSSPLHF. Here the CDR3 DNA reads TGTGCCAGTAGTACAGCCGGACAGGGTTCATCACCCCTCCACTTT.

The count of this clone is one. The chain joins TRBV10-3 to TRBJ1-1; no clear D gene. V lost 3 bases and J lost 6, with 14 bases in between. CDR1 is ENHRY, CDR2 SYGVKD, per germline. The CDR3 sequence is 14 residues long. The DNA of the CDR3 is TGTGCCATCAGTGAAGCAGTCCCGAAGGCTGAAGCTTTCTTT. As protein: CAISEAVPKAEAFF.

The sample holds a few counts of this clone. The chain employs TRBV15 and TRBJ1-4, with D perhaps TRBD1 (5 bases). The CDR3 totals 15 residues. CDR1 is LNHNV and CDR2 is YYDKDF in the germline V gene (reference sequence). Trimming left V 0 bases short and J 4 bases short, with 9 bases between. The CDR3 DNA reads TGTGCCACCAGCAGAGAGGCAGGGATTAATGAAAAACTGTTTTTT. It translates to CATSREAGINEKLFF. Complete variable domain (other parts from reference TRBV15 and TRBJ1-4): DAMVIQNPRYQVTQFGKPVTLSCSQTLNHNVMYWYQQKSSQAPKLLFHYYDKDFNNEADTPDNFQSRRPNTSFCFLDIRSPGLGDTAMYLCATSREAGINEKLFFGSGTQLSVL.

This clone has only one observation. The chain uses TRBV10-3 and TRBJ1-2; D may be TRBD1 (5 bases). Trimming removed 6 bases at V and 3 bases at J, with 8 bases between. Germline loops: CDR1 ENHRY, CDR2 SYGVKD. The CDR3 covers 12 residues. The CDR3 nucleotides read TGTGCCATCAGAGACAGAGACTATGGCTACACCTTC. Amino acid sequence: CAIRDRDYGYTF.

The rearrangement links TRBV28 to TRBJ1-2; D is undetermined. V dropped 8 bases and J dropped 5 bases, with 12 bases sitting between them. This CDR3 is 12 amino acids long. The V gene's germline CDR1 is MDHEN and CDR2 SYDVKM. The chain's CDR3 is CASAGRDYGYTF. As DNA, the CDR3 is TGTGCCAGCGCCGGGAGGGATTATGGCTACACCTTC.

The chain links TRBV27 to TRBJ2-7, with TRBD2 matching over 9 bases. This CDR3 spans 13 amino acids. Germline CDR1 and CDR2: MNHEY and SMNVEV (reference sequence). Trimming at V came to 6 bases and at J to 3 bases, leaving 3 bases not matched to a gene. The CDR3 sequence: CASRPSGNYEQYF. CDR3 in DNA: TGTGCCAGCAGGCCTAGCGGGAACTACGAGCAGTACTTC.

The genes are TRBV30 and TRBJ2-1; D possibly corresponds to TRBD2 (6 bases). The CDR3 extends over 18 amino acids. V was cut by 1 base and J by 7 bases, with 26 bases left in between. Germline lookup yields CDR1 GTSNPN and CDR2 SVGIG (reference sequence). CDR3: CAWSGPPLLARGGNEQFF. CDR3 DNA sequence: TGTGCCTGGAGTGGCCCCCCTCTTCTAGCGCGTGGGGGGAATGAGCAGTTCTTC.

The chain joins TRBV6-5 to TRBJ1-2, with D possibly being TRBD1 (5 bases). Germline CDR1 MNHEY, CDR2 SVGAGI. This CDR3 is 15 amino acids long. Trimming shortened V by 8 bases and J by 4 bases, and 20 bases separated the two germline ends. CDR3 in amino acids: CASRPPGGQTYGYTF. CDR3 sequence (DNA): TGTGCCAGCCGTCCTCCCGGGGGTCAGACCTATGGCTACACCTTC.

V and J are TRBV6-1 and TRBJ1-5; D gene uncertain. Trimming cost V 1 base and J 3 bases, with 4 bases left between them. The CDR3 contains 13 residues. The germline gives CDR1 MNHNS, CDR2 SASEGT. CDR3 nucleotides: TGTGCCAGCAGTGAAGTTCCCAATCAGCCCCAGCATTTT. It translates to CASSEVPNQPQHF.

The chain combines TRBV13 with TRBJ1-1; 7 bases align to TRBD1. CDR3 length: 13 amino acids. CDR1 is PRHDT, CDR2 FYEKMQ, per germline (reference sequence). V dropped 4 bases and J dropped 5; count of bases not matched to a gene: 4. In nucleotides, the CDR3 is TGTGCCAGCAGCTCCCCAGGGGGAACTGAAGCTTTCTTT. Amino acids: CASSSPGGTEAFF.